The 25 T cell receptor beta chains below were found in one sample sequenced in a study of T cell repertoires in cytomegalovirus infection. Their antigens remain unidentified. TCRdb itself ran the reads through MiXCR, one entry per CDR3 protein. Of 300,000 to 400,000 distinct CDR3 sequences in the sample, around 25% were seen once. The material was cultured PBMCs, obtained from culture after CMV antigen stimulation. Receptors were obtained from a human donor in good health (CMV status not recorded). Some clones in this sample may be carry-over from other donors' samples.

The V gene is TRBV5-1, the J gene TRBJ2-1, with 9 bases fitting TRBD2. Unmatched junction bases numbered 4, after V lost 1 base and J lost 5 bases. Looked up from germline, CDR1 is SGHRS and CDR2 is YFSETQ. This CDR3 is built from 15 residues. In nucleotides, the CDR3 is TGCGCCAGCAGCTTGAATAGCGGGGGTCACAATGAGCAGTTCTTC. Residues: CASSLNSGGHNEQFF.

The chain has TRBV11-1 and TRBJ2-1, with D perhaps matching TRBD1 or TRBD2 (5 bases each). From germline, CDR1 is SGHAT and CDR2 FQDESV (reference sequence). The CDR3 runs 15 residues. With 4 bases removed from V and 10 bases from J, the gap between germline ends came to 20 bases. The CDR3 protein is CASSSYPGAPGEQFF. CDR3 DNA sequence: TGTGCCAGCAGCTCGTATCCCGGGGCCCCCGGCGAGCAGTTCTTC. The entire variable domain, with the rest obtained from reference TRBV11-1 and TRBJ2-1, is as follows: EAEVAQSPRYKITEKSQAVAFWCDPISGHATLYWYRQILGQGPELLVQFQDESVVDDSQLPKDRFSAERLKGVDSTLKIQPAELGDSAMYLCASSSYPGAPGEQFFGPGTRLTVL.

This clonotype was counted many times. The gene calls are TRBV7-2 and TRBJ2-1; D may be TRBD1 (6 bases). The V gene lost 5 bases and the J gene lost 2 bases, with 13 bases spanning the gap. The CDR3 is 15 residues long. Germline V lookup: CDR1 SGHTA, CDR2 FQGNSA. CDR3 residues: CASSEEGGPYNEQFF. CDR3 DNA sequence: TGTGCCAGCAGCGAAGAAGGGGGACCCTACAATGAGCAGTTCTTC.

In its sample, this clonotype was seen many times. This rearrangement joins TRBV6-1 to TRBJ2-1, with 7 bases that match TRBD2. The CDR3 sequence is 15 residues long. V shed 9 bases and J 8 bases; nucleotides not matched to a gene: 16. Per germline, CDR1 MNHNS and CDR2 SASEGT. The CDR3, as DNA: TGTGCCAGTCTCTCGTCTAGTCGGGCGGGGGATGAGCAGTTCTTC. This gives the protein CASLSSSRAGDEQFF.

In nucleotides, the CDR3 is TGTGCCAGCAGCTTCTCTCTACCCACAGATACGCAGTATTTT. Residues: CASSFSLPTDTQYF. This rearrangement joins TRBV11-3 to TRBJ2-3; D remains ambiguous. The CDR3 runs 14 residues. With 3 bases removed from V and 2 bases from J, the gap between germline ends came to 9 bases. Germline V lookup: CDR1 SGHNT, CDR2 YENEEA.

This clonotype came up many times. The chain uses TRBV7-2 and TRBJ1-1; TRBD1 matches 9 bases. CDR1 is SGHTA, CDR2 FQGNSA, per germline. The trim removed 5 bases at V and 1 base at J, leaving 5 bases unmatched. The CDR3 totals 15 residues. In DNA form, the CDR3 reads TGTGCCAGCAGCCTGGGACAGGGTGGGAACACTGAAGCTTTCTTT. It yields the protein CASSLGQGGNTEAFF.

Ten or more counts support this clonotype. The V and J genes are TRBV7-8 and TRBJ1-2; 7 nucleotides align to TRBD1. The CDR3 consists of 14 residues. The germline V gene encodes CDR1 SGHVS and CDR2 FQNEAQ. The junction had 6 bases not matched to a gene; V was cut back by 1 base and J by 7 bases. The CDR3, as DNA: TGTGCCAGCAGCTTAGGACAGGGTTTGGGTGGCTACACCTTC. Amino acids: CASSLGQGLGGYTF.

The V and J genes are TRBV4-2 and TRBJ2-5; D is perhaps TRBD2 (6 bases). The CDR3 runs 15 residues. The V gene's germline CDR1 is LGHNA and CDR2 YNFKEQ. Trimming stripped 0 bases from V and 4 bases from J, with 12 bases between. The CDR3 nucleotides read TGTGCCAGCAGCCAAGAAGGAGGGCAGGGAGAGACCCAGTACTTC. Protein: CASSQEGGQGETQYF.

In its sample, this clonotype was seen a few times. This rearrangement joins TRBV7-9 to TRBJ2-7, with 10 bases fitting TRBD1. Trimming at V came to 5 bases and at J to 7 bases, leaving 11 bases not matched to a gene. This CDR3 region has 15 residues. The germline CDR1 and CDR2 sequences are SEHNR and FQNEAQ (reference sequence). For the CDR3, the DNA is TGTGCCAGCAGCCCAGCGGGACAGGGGCGTGGGGAGCAGTACTTC. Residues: CASSPAGQGRGEQYF.

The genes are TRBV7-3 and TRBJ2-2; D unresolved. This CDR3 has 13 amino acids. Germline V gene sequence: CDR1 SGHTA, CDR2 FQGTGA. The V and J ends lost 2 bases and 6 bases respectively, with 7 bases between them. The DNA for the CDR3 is TGTGCCAGCAGCTTAGACGGCCCCGGGGAGCTGTTTTTT. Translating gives CASSLDGPGELFF.

The CDR3 here is CASSLDRRGEQFF. The CDR3 region has the DNA TGTGCCAGCAGCTTAGACCGCCGCGGTGAGCAGTTCTTC. This chain joins TRBV7-8 and TRBJ2-1; unclear D gene. The germline gives CDR1 SGHVS, CDR2 FQNEAQ. Between the trimmed V and J ends, which lost 1 base and 9 bases, there was a span of 10 bases. The CDR3 consists of 13 residues.

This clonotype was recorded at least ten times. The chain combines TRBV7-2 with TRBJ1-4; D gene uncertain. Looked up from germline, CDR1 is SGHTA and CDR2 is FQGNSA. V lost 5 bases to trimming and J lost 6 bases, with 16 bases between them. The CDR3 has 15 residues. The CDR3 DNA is TGTGCCAGCAGCCGAAACGCCCCGCCCGATGAAAAACTGTTTTTT. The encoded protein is CASSRNAPPDEKLFF.

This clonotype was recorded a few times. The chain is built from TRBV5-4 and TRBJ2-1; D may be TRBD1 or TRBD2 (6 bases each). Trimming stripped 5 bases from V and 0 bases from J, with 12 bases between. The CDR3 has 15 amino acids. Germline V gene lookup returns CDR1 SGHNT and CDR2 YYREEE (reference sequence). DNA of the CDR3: TGTGCCAGCAGACGGCGGGACACCTCCTACAATGAGCAGTTCTTC. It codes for CASRRRDTSYNEQFF.

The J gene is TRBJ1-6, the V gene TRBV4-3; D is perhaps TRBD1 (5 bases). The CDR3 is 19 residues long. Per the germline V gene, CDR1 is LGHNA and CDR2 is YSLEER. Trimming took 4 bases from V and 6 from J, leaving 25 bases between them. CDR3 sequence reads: CASSRRGWTGAGSNSPLHF. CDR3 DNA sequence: TGCGCCAGCAGCCGCCGGGGGTGGACCGGAGCGGGATCTAATTCACCCCTCCACTTT.

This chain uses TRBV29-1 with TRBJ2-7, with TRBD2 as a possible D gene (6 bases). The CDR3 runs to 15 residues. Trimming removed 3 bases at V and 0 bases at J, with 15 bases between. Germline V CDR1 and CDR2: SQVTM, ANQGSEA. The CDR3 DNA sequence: TGCAGCGTTGATGAGGGAGGACTTTCCTCCTACGAGCAGTACTTC. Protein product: CSVDEGGLSSYEQYF.

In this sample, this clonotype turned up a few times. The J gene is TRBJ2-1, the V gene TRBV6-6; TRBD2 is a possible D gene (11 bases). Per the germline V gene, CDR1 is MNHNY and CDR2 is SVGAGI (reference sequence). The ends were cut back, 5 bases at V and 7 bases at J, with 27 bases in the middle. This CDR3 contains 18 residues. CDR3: CASSLGQGRLAGGNEQFF. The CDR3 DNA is TGTGCCAGCAGTCTGGGACAGGGGAGGCTAGCGGGAGGTAATGAGCAGTTCTTC.

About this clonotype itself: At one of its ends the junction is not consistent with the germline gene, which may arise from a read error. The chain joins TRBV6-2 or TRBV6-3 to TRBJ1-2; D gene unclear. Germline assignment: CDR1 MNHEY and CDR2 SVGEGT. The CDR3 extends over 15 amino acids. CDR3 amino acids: CASSYYLRANYGYTF. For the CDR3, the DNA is TGTGCCAGCAGCTACTACCTGAGAGCTAACTATGGCTACACCTTC.

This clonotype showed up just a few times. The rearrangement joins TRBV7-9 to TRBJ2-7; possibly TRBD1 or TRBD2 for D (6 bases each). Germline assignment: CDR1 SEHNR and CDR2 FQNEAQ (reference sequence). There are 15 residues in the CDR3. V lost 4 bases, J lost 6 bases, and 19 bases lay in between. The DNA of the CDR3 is TGTGCCAGCAGCTACCCTCGTGGAGGGGGATTCGAGCAGTACGTC. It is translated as CASSYPRGGGFEQYV.

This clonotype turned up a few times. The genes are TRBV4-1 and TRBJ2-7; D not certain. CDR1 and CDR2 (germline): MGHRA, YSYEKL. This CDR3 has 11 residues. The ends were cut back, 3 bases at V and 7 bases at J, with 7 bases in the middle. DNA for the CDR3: TGCGCCAGCAGCCAGCTGGGAGAGCAGTACTTC. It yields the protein CASSQLGEQYF.

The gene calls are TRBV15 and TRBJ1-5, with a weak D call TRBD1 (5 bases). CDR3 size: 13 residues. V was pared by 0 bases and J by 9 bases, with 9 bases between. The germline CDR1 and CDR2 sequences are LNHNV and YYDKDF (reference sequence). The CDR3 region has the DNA TGTGCCACCAGCAGAGATACAGGACGGCCCCAGCATTTT. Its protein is CATSRDTGRPQHF.

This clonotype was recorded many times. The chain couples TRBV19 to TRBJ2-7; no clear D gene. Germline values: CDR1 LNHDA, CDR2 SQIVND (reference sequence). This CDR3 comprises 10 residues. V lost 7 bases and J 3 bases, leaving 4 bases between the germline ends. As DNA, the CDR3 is TGTGCCAGTACCAACTACGAGCAGTACGTC. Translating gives CASTNYEQYV.

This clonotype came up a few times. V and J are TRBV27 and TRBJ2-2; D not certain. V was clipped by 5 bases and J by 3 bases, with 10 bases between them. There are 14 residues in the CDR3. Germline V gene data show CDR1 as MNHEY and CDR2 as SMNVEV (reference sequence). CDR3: CASSPRPYTGELFF. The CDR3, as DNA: TGTGCCAGCAGTCCCCGCCCCTACACCGGGGAGCTGTTTTTT.

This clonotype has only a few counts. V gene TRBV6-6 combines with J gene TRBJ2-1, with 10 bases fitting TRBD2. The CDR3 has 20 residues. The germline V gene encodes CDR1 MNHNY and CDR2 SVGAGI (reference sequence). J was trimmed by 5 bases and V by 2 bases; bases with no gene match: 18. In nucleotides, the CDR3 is TGTGCCAGCAGTTACGACCCTCTAGCGGGAGTGGAGTGGGGAAACAATGAGCAGTTCTTC. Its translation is CASSYDPLAGVEWGNNEQFF.

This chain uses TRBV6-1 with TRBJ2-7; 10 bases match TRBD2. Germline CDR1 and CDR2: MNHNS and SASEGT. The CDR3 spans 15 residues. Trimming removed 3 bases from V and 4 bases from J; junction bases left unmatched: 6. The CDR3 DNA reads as TGTGCCAGCAGTGATGGACTAGCGGCATTATACGAGCAGTACGTC. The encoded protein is CASSDGLAALYEQYV.

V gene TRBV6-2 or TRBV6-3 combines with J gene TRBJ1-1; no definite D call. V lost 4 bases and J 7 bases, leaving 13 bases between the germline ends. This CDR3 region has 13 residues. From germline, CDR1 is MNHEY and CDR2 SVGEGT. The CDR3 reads CASSSRVRDEAFF. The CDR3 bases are TGTGCCAGCAGTTCGAGGGTAAGAGATGAAGCTTTCTTT.